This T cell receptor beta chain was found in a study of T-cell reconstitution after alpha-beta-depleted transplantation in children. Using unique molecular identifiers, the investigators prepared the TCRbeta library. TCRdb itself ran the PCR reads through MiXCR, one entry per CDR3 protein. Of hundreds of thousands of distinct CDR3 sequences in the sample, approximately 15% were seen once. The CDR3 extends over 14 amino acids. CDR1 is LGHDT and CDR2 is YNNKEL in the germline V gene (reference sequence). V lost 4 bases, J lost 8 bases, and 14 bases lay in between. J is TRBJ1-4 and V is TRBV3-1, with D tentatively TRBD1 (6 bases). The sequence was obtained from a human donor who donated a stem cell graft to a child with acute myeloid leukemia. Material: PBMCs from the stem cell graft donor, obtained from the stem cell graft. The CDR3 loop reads CASSRTGLREKLFF. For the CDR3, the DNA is TGTGCCAGCAGCCGAACAGGGCTTCGGGAAAAACTGTTTTTT.